The present TCR beta chain was sequenced within a study of T cell responses to AZD1222 COVID-19 vaccine. General study findings and limits: The study found vaccine-associated CD4 TCRs spanning spike, dominant at 160-218 and 743-854.

Germline CDR1 is SGHAT and CDR2 is FQNNGV. CDR3 length: 15 residues. Trimming shortened V by 3 bases and J by 7 bases, and 18 bases separated the two germline ends. A few counts support this clone. Its antigen is unidentified. Libraries were prepared by immunoSEQ multiplex PCR; TCRdb keeps only in-frame clonotypes and omits some of them. The sample includes some 120,000 clones, 86% of them seen just once. This clonotype was obtained from an adult in good health. The V and J genes are TRBV11-2 and TRBJ1-2, with D tentatively TRBD1 (5 bases). This specimen consisted of peripheral blood, obtained on day 0 of AZD1222 vaccination. The CDR3, as DNA: TGTGCCAGCAGCTTGTCAGGGTCGGGGATTGGTGGCTACACCTTC. It specifies CASSLSGSGIGGYTF.